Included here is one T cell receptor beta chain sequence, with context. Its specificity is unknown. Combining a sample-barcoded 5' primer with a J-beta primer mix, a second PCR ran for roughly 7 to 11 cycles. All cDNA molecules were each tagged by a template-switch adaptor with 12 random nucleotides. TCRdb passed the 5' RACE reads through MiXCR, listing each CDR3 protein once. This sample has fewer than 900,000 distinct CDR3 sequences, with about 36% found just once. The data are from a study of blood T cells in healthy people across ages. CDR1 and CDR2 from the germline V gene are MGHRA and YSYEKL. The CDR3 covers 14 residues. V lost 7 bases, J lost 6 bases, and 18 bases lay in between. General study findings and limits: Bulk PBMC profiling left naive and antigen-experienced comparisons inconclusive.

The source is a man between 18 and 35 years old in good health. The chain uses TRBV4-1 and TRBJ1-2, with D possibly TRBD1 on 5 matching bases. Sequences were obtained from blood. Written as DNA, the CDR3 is TGCGCCAGCACCAAAGGGGCCCGATGGGATGGCTACACCTTC. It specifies CASTKGARWDGYTF.